What follows are 17 T cell receptor beta chains derived from one specimen sequenced in a study of identical twins. From the 5' RACE reads, TCRdb called clonotypes with MiXCR, one entry per CDR3 protein. The top ten clones hold roughly 4% of a sample with roughly 750,000 distinct CDR3 sequences, roughly 20% of them seen once. Separately, the same data were catalogued under a study of T cells expressing NK-cell markers.

Sample: PBMCs. These receptors came from a young woman in good health.

This clonotype has a single count. This may come from a read error, since a much larger clone is one base off. V is TRBV9 and J is TRBJ1-1; D not resolved. Germline V CDR1 and CDR2: SGDLS, YYNGEE. V gave up 7 bases and J gave up 4 bases, with 17 bases separating them. The CDR3 loop spans 14 amino acids. The CDR3 DNA reads TGTGCCAGCTCAGCCTGGATCGGCCGCACTGAAGCTTTCTTT. Protein: CASSAWIGRTEAFF.

The chain has TRBV18 and TRBJ1-1; TRBD1 matches at 8 bases. After removal of 5 bases from V and 1 base from J, the junction contained 6 bases not matched to a gene. The CDR3 runs 15 residues. In germline, CDR1 is KGHSH, CDR2 LQKENI. The CDR3 protein is CASSDRGRGNTEAFF. CDR3 DNA: TGTGCCAGCTCAGACAGGGGCCGGGGGAACACTGAAGCTTTCTTT.

The V gene is TRBV7-8, the J gene TRBJ2-7; D is tentatively TRBD1 or TRBD2 (5 bases each). CDR1 is SGHVS, CDR2 FQNEAQ, per germline. The V end was cut by 5 bases, the J end by 4 bases, with 24 bases between. The CDR3 contains 17 residues. The CDR3 sequence is CASSPYLGRDATYEQYF. The CDR3, as DNA: TGTGCCAGCAGCCCCTATCTAGGAAGGGACGCCACGTACGAGCAGTACTTC.

This clonotype was counted only a few times. The V and J genes are TRBV9 and TRBJ2-3; TRBD1 matches at 8 bases. J lost 4 bases, V lost 3 bases, and 4 bases had no gene match. There are 14 residues in the CDR3. Germline CDR1 is SGDLS and CDR2 is YYNGEE. CDR3 DNA sequence: TGTGCCAGCAGCGCGGTGACAGGGGCAGATACGCAGTATTTT. Encoded protein: CASSAVTGADTQYF.

The chain combines TRBV20-1 with TRBJ2-7; 8 bases fit TRBD2. V lost 0 bases and J lost 5; bases outside the gene matches: 6. Germline assignment: CDR1 DFQATT and CDR2 SNEGSKA (reference sequence). The CDR3 totals 14 residues. Here the CDR3 reads CSARDPRGGNEQYF. CDR3 nucleotide sequence: TGCAGTGCTAGAGATCCTCGGGGGGGCAACGAGCAGTACTTC.

This clonotype was picked up a small number of times. The genes are TRBV9 and TRBJ2-3, with 10 nucleotides matching TRBD1. CDR1 is SGDLS and CDR2 is YYNGEE in the germline V gene. V gave up 6 bases and J gave up 2 bases; unmatched junction bases: 6. This CDR3 region has 15 residues. CDR3 nucleotides: TGTGCCAGCACCCGACAGGGGGCGCCCACAGATACGCAGTATTTT. Translated: CASTRQGAPTDTQYF. Looking up the rest from reference TRBV9 and TRBJ2-3 gives the full variable domain: DSGVTQTPKHLITATGQRVTLRCSPRSGDLSVYWYQQSLDQGLQFLIQYYNGEERAKGNILERFSAQQFPDLHSELNLSSLELGDSALYFCASTRQGAPTDTQYFGPGTRLTVL.

In regard to this clonotype: The DNA is omitted, as the CDR3 cannot be located on it reliably, and the CDR3 follows TCRdb's listing. The chain combines TRBV5-1 with TRBJ2-5; the table's D call of TRBD1 was not tested on the DNA. The CDR3 region is 15 residues in length, termini included. From germline, CDR1 is SGHRS and CDR2 YFSETQ. This CDR3 is CASSFGPGRQETQYF.

DNA for the CDR3: TGTGCCAGTTCCCCGGGGTATAGCGATGGCTACACCTTC. Protein: CASSPGYSDGYTF. The chain uses TRBV11-1 and TRBJ1-2; D gene ambiguous. Germline CDR1 and CDR2: SGHAT and FQDESV (reference sequence). Trimming shortened V by 9 bases and J by 6 bases, and 17 bases separated the two germline ends. The length of the CDR3 is 13 residues. Full variable domain (remainder filled in from reference TRBV11-1 and TRBJ1-2): EAEVAQSPRYKITEKSQAVAFWCDPISGHATLYWYRQILGQGPELLVQFQDESVVDDSQLPKDRFSAERLKGVDSTLKIQPAELGDSAMYLCASSPGYSDGYTFGSGTRLTVV.

This chain uses TRBV11-2 with TRBJ2-1; TRBD2 matches 7 bases. Germline loops: CDR1 SGHAT, CDR2 FQNNGV. The ends lost 5 bases at V and 3 bases at J; junction bases unmatched: 7. The CDR3 is 15 residues long. CDR3 residues: CASSPSGKSYNEQFF. As DNA, the CDR3 is TGTGCCAGCAGCCCCAGCGGGAAGAGCTACAATGAGCAGTTCTTC.

The chain recombines TRBV4-1 with TRBJ2-1; no reliable D call. Germline assignment: CDR1 MGHRA and CDR2 YSYEKL. CDR3 size: 13 residues. Trimming shortened V by 8 bases and J by 8 bases, and 16 bases separated the two germline ends. The CDR3 is CASQPIESHEQFF. The CDR3 DNA reads as TGCGCCAGCCAGCCCATAGAGTCCCATGAGCAGTTCTTC.

This clonotype has ten or more counts. V is TRBV7-3 and J is TRBJ2-1; D gene uncertain. From germline, CDR1 is SGHTA and CDR2 FQGTGA. The ends were cut back, 1 base at V and 8 bases at J, with 21 bases in the middle. CDR3 length: 17 amino acids. This CDR3 is CASSLMSPHVTSDEQFF. CDR3 DNA: TGTGCCAGCAGCTTAATGTCCCCACACGTTACCTCGGATGAGCAGTTCTTC.

V and J are TRBV7-2 and TRBJ2-1; 7 bases line up with TRBD2. The germline CDR1 and CDR2 sequences are SGHTA and FQGNSA. After removal of 2 bases from V and 2 bases from J, the junction contained 3 bases not matched to a gene. The CDR3 loop spans 15 amino acids. As DNA, the CDR3 is TGTGCCAGCAGCTTATACGGGACTACCTACAATGAGCAGTTCTTC. As protein: CASSLYGTTYNEQFF.

This chain connects TRBV19 to TRBJ2-5; 10 positions agree with TRBD2. V shed 0 bases and J 3 bases; nucleotides not matched to a gene: 10. Germline CDR1 LNHDA, CDR2 SQIVND (reference sequence). This CDR3 region has 18 residues. CDR3 DNA: TGTGCCAGTAGTATAGATCCCGTAGCGGGAGGCCACGAAGAGACCCAGTACTTC. Its protein product is CASSIDPVAGGHEETQYF.

This clonotype was picked up a small number of times. This rearrangement joins TRBV6-5 to TRBJ2-1; the match to TRBD2 covers 10 bases. The germline gives CDR1 MNHEY, CDR2 SVGAGI. This CDR3 spans 15 amino acids. With V trimmed by 4 bases and J by 7 bases, 7 bases remained unmatched. The CDR3 is CASSFPSGSGNEQFF. In nucleotides, the CDR3 is TGTGCCAGCAGTTTCCCTAGCGGGAGTGGGAATGAGCAGTTCTTC.

The V and J genes are TRBV27 and TRBJ2-7, with D unresolved. Looked up from germline, CDR1 is MNHEY and CDR2 is SMNVEV (reference sequence). The CDR3 is 15 residues long. The germline V and J ends were trimmed by 2 bases and 0 bases, with 11 bases remaining between them. The CDR3 DNA sequence: TGTGCCAGCAGTTTAGGGCCCTCATACTCCTACGAGCAGTACTTC. Translating it yields CASSLGPSYSYEQYF.

The V gene is TRBV5-1, the J gene TRBJ1-2, with 9 bases that match TRBD1. Germline lookup yields CDR1 SGHRS and CDR2 YFSETQ. The CDR3 is 15 residues long. The V gene end was trimmed by 4 bases and the J gene end by 0 bases; junction bases not matched to a gene: 4. CDR3 sequence (DNA): TGCGCCAGCAGCGCGGACAGGGGCGCTAACTATGGCTACACCTTC. This gives the protein CASSADRGANYGYTF.

This clonotype came up many times. V gene TRBV25-1 combines with J gene TRBJ2-5; either TRBD1 or TRBD2 may fit D (5 bases each). Trimming stripped 2 bases from V and 1 base from J, with 8 bases between. This CDR3 spans 14 amino acids. Germline values: CDR1 MGHDK, CDR2 SYGVNS. The CDR3 region is CASSERDGQETQYF. The CDR3 DNA sequence: TGTGCCAGCAGTGAAAGGGACGGCCAAGAGACCCAGTACTTC.